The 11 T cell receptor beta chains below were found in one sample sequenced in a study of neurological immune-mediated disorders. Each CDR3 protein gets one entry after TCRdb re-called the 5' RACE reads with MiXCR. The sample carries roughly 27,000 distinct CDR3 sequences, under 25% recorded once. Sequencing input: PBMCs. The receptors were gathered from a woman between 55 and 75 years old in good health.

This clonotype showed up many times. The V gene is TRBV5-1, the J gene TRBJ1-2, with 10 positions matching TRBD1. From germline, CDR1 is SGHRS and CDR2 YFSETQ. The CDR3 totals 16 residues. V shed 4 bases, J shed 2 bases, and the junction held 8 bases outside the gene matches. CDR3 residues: CASSGSGTGANYGYTF. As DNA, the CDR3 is TGCGCCAGCAGCGGTTCCGGGACAGGGGCGAACTATGGCTACACCTTC.

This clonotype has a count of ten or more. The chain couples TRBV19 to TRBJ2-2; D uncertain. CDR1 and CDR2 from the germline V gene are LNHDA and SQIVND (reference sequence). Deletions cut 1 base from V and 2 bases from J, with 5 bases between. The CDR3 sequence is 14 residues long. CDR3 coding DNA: TGTGCCAGTAGTATAGTCTCAAACACCGGGGAGCTGTTTTTT. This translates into CASSIVSNTGELFF. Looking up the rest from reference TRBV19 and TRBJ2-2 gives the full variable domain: DGGITQSPKYLFRKEGQNVTLSCEQNLNHDAMYWYRQDPGQGLRLIYYSQIVNDFQKGDIAEGYSVSREKKESFPLTVTSAQKNPTAFYLCASSIVSNTGELFFGEGSRLTVL.

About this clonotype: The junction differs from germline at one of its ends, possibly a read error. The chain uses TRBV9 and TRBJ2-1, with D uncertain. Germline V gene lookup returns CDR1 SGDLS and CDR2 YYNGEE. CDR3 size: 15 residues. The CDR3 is CASSCGSNSHNEQFF. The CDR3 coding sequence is TGTGCCAGCAGCTGTGGCAGCAACTCCCACAATGAGCAGTTCTTC.

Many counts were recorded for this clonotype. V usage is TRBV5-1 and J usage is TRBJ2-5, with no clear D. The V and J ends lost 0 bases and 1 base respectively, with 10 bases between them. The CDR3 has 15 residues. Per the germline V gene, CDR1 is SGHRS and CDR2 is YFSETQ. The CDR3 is CASSLEAAVQETQYF. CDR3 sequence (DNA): TGCGCCAGCAGCTTGGAGGCGGCGGTCCAAGAGACCCAGTACTTC. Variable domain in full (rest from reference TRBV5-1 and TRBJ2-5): KAGVTQTPRYLIKTRGQQVTLSCSPISGHRSVSWYQQTPGQGLQFLFEYFSETQRNKGNFPGRFSGRQFSNSRSEMNVSTLELGDSALYLCASSLEAAVQETQYFGPGTRLLVL.

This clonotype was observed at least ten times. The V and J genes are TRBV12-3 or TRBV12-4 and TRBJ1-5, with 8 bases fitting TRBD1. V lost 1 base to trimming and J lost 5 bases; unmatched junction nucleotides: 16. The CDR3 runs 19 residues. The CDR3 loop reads CASSLESGLGGQEDQPQHF. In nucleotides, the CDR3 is TGTGCCAGCAGTTTAGAATCCGGTCTGGGGGGACAGGAGGATCAGCCCCAGCATTTT.

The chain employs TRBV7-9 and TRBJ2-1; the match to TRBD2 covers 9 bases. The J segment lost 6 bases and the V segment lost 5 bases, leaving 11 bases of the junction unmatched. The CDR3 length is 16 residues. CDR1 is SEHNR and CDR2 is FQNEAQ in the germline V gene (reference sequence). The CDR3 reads CASSQRSLAGRNEQFF. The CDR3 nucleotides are TGTGCCAGCAGCCAAAGGTCACTAGCGGGCCGCAATGAGCAGTTCTTC.

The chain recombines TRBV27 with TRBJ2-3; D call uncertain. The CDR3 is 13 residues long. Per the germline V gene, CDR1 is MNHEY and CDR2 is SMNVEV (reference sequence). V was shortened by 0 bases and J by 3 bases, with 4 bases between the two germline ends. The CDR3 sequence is CASSLSKTDTQYF. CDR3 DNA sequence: TGTGCCAGCAGTTTATCGAAGACAGATACGCAGTATTTT.

CDR3 nucleotide sequence: TGTGCCTGGGGCCCCGATAGGGGGGATACGCAGTATTTT. It yields the protein CAWGPDRGDTQYF. This chain connects TRBV30 to TRBJ2-3, with D perhaps TRBD1 (6 bases). The CDR3 consists of 13 residues. V was clipped by 5 bases and J by 6 bases, with 15 bases between them. Germline V gene lookup returns CDR1 GTSNPN and CDR2 SVGIG (reference sequence).

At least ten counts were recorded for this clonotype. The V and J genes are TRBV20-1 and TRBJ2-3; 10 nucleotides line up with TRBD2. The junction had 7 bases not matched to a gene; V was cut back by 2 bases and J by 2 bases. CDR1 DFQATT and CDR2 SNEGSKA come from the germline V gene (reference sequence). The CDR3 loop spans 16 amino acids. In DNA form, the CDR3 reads TGCAGTGCTAGAACCCTAGCGGGGGCATCCACAGATACGCAGTATTTT. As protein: CSARTLAGASTDTQYF.

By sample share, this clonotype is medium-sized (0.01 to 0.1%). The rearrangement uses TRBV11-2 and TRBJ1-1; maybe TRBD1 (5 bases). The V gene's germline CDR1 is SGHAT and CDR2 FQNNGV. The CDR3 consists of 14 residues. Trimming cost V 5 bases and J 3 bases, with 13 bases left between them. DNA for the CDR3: TGTGCCAGCAGCACCCTACAGGAATACACTGAAGCTTTCTTT. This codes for CASSTLQEYTEAFF.

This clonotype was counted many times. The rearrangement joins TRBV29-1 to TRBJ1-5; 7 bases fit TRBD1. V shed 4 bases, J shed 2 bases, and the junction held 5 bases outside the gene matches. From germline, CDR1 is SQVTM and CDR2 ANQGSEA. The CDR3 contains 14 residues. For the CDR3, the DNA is TGCAGCGTTGCAGGGGGTAGGGGCAATCAGCCCCAGCATTTT. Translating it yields CSVAGGRGNQPQHF.